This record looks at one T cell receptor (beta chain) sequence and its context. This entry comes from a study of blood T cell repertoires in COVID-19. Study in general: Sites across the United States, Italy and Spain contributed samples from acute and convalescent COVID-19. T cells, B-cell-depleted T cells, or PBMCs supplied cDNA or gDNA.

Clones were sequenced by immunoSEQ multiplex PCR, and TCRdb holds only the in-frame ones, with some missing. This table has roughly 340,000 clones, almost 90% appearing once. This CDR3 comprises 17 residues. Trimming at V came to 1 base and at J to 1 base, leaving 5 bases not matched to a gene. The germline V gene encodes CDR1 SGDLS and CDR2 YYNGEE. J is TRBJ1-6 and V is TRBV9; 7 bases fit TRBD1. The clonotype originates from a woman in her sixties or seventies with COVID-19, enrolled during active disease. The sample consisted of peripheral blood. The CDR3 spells CASSVTYRGSYNSPLHF. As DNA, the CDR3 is TGTGCCAGCAGCGTAACTTACAGGGGATCCTATAATTCACCCCTCCACTTT. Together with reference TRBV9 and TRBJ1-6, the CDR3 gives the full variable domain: DSGVTQTPKHLITATGQRVTLRCSPRSGDLSVYWYQQSLDQGLQFLIQYYNGEERAKGNILERFSAQQFPDLHSELNLSSLELGDSALYFCASSVTYRGSYNSPLHFGNGTRLTVT.